Presented here are 10 T cell receptor beta chains from one specimen sequenced in a study of STAT5B mutations in CD4+ large granular lymphocyte leukemia. Some clones are missing from TCRdb's copy, which holds only in-frame ones; the method was immunoSEQ multiplex PCR. The sample carries tens of thousands of clones, roughly 84% recorded once. Sequencing used CD4+ T cells from blood buffy coats. These receptors came from a human donor in good health.

As regards this clone: One end of the junction varies from germline; a read error may be responsible. The chain joins TRBV5-4 to TRBJ2-3; D unresolved. Per the germline V gene, CDR1 is SGHNT and CDR2 is YYREEE (reference sequence). CDR3 length equals 15 residues. The DNA of the CDR3 is TGTGCCAGCGGCTTTCAGGAAATTTCCACAGATACGCAGTATTTT. Its translation: CASGFQEISTDTQYF.

The CDR3 spells CASSQENVGEFDTEAFF. The CDR3 DNA reads TGCGCCAGCAGCCAAGAGAATGTAGGGGAGTTTGACACTGAAGCTTTCTTT. This chain uses TRBV4-1 with TRBJ1-1; weak D call: TRBD1 (5 bases). Germline assignment: CDR1 MGHRA and CDR2 YSYEKL. V lost 0 bases and J lost 3, with 17 bases in between. This CDR3 contains 17 residues.

The chain recombines TRBV19 with TRBJ1-1; 9 bases map to TRBD1. Looked up from germline, CDR1 is LNHDA and CDR2 is SQIVND (reference sequence). There are 14 residues in the CDR3. V shed 5 bases and J 5 bases; nucleotides not matched to a gene: 6. In DNA, the CDR3 is TGTGCCAGTAGTCCAACAGGGGGCGTTACTGAAGCTTTCTTT. Translation: CASSPTGGVTEAFF.

V usage is TRBV23-1 and J usage is TRBJ2-2, with 8 positions matching TRBD2. TRBV23-1 is an open reading frame, and its role is uncertain. The CDR3 loop spans 14 amino acids. J was trimmed by 4 bases and V by 8 bases; bases with no gene match: 6. The CDR3 nucleotides read TGCGCCAGCGTGGCGGGGGGTGCCACCGGGGAGCTGTTTTTT. Translation gives CASVAGGATGELFF.

The chain couples TRBV29-1 to TRBJ1-2; unclear D gene. Germline V gene lookup returns CDR1 SQVTM and CDR2 ANQGSEA. CDR3 length equals 13 residues. V shed 7 bases and J shed 7 bases, with 19 bases lying between them. Written as DNA, the CDR3 is TGCAGCGACCTTTTTGAAGGTGACGCTGGCTACACCTTC. As protein: CSDLFEGDAGYTF.

The V and J genes are TRBV18 and TRBJ1-5, with TRBD1 matching 9 bases. CDR3 size: 15 residues. The V gene's germline CDR1 is KGHSH and CDR2 LQKENI. V was pared by 3 bases and J by 3 bases, with 3 bases of the junction left unmatched. The chain's CDR3 is CASSPGQGYNQPQHF. CDR3 DNA sequence: TGTGCCAGCTCACCGGGACAGGGTTACAATCAGCCCCAGCATTTT.

The chain couples TRBV15 to TRBJ1-1, with no clear D. The germline CDR1 and CDR2 sequences are LNHNV and YYDKDF (reference sequence). The CDR3 runs to 15 residues. The ends were cut back, 1 base at V and 8 bases at J, with 17 bases in the middle. Here the CDR3 reads CATSRGVQRAGEAFF. The DNA of the CDR3 is TGTGCCACCAGCAGAGGGGTTCAACGGGCAGGCGAAGCTTTCTTT. Looking up the rest from reference TRBV15 and TRBJ1-1 gives the full variable domain: DAMVIQNPRYQVTQFGKPVTLSCSQTLNHNVMYWYQQKSSQAPKLLFHYYDKDFNNEADTPDNFQSRRPNTSFCFLDIRSPGLGDTAMYLCATSRGVQRAGEAFFGQGTRLTVV.

The genes are TRBV6-5 and TRBJ1-5; D not certain. Germline loops: CDR1 MNHEY, CDR2 SVGAGI. This CDR3 comprises 15 residues. The ends were cut back, 2 bases at V and 1 base at J, with 9 bases in the middle. CDR3 residues: CASSYAGLSNQPQHF. For the CDR3, the DNA is TGTGCCAGCAGTTACGCCGGTTTAAGCAATCAGCCCCAGCATTTT.

The CDR3 sequence: CASSLAGASYNEQFF. The CDR3, as DNA: TGTGCCAGCAGCTTGGCGGGGGCTTCCTACAATGAGCAGTTCTTC. V is TRBV7-8 and J is TRBJ2-1; TRBD2 might be the D (7 bases). V was pared by 3 bases and J by 1 base, with 10 bases between. The CDR3 covers 15 residues. In germline, CDR1 is SGHVS, CDR2 FQNEAQ.

This chain uses TRBV6-1 with TRBJ2-7; no definite D call. Germline V gene lookup returns CDR1 MNHNS and CDR2 SASEGT. The CDR3 covers 13 residues. The V and J ends lost 0 bases and 10 bases respectively, with 13 bases between them. In DNA, the CDR3 is TGTGCCAGCAGTGAAGCGAGGCAGGCGATCCAGTACTTC. Translating gives CASSEARQAIQYF.